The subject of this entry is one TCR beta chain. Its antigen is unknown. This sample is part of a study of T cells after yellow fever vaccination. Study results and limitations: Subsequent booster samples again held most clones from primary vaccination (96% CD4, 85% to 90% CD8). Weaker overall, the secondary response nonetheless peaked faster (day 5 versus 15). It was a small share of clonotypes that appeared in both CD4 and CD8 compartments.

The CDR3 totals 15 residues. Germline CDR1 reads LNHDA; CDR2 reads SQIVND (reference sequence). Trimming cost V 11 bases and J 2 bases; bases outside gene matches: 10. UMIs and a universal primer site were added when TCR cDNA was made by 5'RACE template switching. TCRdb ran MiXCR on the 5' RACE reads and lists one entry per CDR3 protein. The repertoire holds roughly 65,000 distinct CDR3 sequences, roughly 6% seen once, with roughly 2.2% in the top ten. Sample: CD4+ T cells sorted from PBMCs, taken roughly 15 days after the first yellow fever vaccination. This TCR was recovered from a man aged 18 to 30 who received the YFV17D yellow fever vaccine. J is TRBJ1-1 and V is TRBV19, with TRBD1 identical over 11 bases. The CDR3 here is CACSDRGRENTEAFF. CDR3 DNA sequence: TGTGCCTGCTCGGACAGGGGGCGTGAAAACACTGAAGCTTTCTTT.